The 30 T cell receptor beta chains given below trace back to one sample, sequenced in a study of T cells expressing NK-cell markers (dated by TCRdb to 2020 to 2022). To prepare the library, 5' RACE was applied. Sequencing was performed on an Illumina HiSeq 2000. TCRdb reprocessed the reads and assigns one entry to each CDR3 protein sequence, leaving out DNA. This sample's table carries 500,000 to 600,000 distinct CDR3 sequences. The ten largest clones take up approximately 3.6% of the sample. The sample was blood T cells: a sorted CD56 or NKG2C T cell subset, CD4+ or CD8+ T cells, or bulk PBMC T cells (not recorded which). Receptor source: a man aged 18 to 35 in good health. Donor details come from another sample of the same person, matched by shared clones.

The chain has TRBV28 and TRBJ1-6; checking the TCRdb D call of TRBD1 is not possible without DNA. From germline, CDR1 is MDHEN and CDR2 SYDVKM. The CDR3 totals 15 residues. The CDR3 spells CASSTSTGGFSPLHF.

The chain recombines TRBV3-1 with TRBJ2-2. This CDR3 contains 17 residues. CDR1 is LGHDT and CDR2 is YNNKEL in the germline V gene (reference sequence). The CDR3 region is CASSPKVVSGSTGELFF.

This chain uses TRBV29-1 with TRBJ2-5; the TCRdb call, TRBD2, lacks DNA for checking. This CDR3 is built from 15 residues. The V gene's germline CDR1 is SQVTM and CDR2 ANQGSEA. CDR3 residues: CSVDYAGGLGETQYF.

The chain links TRBV27 to TRBJ2-7; TCRdb calls TRBD1, which cannot be checked without DNA. From germline, CDR1 is MNHEY and CDR2 SMNVEV (reference sequence). The CDR3 is 12 residues long. The CDR3 sequence is CASWGSTYEQYF.

V usage is TRBV4-1 and J usage is TRBJ2-1; TCRdb reports TRBD1, a call that lacks DNA to check it against. CDR3 length: 15 amino acids. The germline V gene has CDR1 MGHRA and CDR2 YSYEKL. CDR3 residues: CASTSQGTGRNEQFF.

The CDR3 sequence: CASSPLPLGERLHRDYNEQFF. The chain carries TRBV18 and TRBJ2-1; TCRdb indicates TRBD1, and absent DNA this call remains unverified. The CDR3 is 21 residues long. Germline V lookup: CDR1 KGHSH, CDR2 LQKENI.

This rearrangement joins TRBV6-1 to TRBJ2-1; TCRdb picks TRBD2, but there is no DNA to check that call. CDR1 and CDR2 (germline): MNHNS, SASEGT. The CDR3 has 15 amino acids. The CDR3 loop is CASRADYSPYNEQFF.

This chain links TRBV29-1 with TRBJ2-5. The CDR3 has 12 amino acids. The germline V gene encodes CDR1 SQVTM and CDR2 ANQGSEA. The CDR3 sequence: CSVDSQQETQYF.

The chain recombines TRBV4-3 with TRBJ2-3; TCRdb's D call, TRBD1, is unchecked because there is no DNA. CDR1 is LGHNA, CDR2 YSLEER, per germline. The CDR3 runs 15 residues. CDR3: CASSLQGAKTDTQYF.

The chain recombines TRBV5-1 with TRBJ1-3; TCRdb gives TRBD1 as the D gene, but with no DNA this cannot be confirmed. The length of the CDR3 is 19 residues. The V gene's germline CDR1 is SGHRS and CDR2 YFSETQ. The CDR3 region is CASSSTVARDTSSGNTIYF.

This chain uses TRBV5-1 with TRBJ2-2; TCRdb lists TRBD1, though no DNA is available to test this call. The CDR3 contains 16 residues. From germline, CDR1 is SGHRS and CDR2 YFSETQ. CDR3 protein: CASSLESGTRIGELFF.

The chain couples TRBV10-3 to TRBJ2-3; TCRdb's D call of TRBD1 is untestable without DNA. Germline CDR1 and CDR2: ENHRY and SYGVKD. The CDR3 contains 13 residues. CDR3 protein: CATAGQSTDTQYF.

The chain recombines TRBV5-1 with TRBJ2-1; TCRdb lists TRBD2, though no DNA is available to test this call. The V gene's germline CDR1 is SGHRS and CDR2 YFSETQ. The CDR3 covers 15 residues. CDR3 protein: CASRLAGVNVNEQFF.

The CDR3 here is CASRDQRPGRDNEQFF. The rearrangement links TRBV2 to TRBJ2-1; TCRdb proposes TRBD1, but this gene call is untestable without DNA. Germline V gene lookup returns CDR1 SNHLY and CDR2 FYNNEI. The CDR3 runs to 16 residues.

The chain carries TRBV7-2 and TRBJ2-7; TCRdb selects TRBD1, and the lack of DNA leaves this call unchecked. CDR3 size: 13 residues. Germline lookup yields CDR1 SGHTA and CDR2 FQGNSA. This chain's CDR3 is CASSSGTHAEQYF.

V is TRBV6-1 and J is TRBJ1-2. The germline CDR1 and CDR2 sequences are MNHNS and SASEGT. The CDR3 has 14 residues. The CDR3: CASSPAEANYGYTF.

This chain uses TRBV14 with TRBJ2-7; the D call from TCRdb, TRBD1, cannot be confirmed without DNA. Germline V lookup: CDR1 SGHDN, CDR2 FVKESK. CDR3 length: 13 residues. The CDR3 here is CASSGTGYYEQYF.

The V call is TRBV5-1, the J call TRBJ2-1; TCRdb's assignment of TRBD2 cannot be checked, as there is no DNA. Germline V lookup: CDR1 SGHRS, CDR2 YFSETQ. This CDR3 region has 17 residues. The CDR3 here is CASSLLSTSGTYNEQFF. Based on the CDR3 plus reference TRBV5-1 and TRBJ2-1, the full variable domain is KAGVTQTPRYLIKTRGQQVTLSCSPISGHRSVSWYQQTPGQGLQFLFEYFSETQRNKGNFPGRFSGRQFSNSRSEMNVSTLELGDSALYLCASSLLSTSGTYNEQFFGPGTRLTVL.

The chain employs TRBV7-8 and TRBJ2-1; TCRdb reports TRBD2, a call that lacks DNA to check it against. The CDR3 contains 16 residues. CDR1 is SGHVS and CDR2 is FQNEAQ in the germline V gene. CDR3: CASSLAGTRGMDEQFF. The entire variable domain, with the rest obtained from reference TRBV7-8 and TRBJ2-1, is as follows: GAGVSQSPRYKVAKRGQDVALRCDPISGHVSLFWYQQALGQGPEFLTYFQNEAQLDKSGLPSDRFFAERPEGSVSTLKIQRTQQEDSAVYLCASSLAGTRGMDEQFFGPGTRLTVL.

The V and J genes are TRBV20-1 and TRBJ1-1; there is no DNA to check the TCRdb D call of TRBD1. CDR3 length: 19 residues. Germline V gene sequence: CDR1 DFQATT, CDR2 SNEGSKA (reference sequence). CDR3 amino acids: CSARKQGKKFEIRKAEAFF.

This chain uses TRBV7-2 with TRBJ2-2; TCRdb designates TRBD1, a call that cannot be tested without DNA. The germline V gene encodes CDR1 SGHTA and CDR2 FQGNSA. This CDR3 spans 19 amino acids. CDR3 sequence: CASSLYAGGESWDTGELFF.

The CDR3 protein is CSAPGGTSGSSEQFF. This chain joins TRBV20-1 and TRBJ2-1; the D gene TCRdb calls, TRBD2, cannot be checked with no DNA. Germline CDR1 and CDR2: DFQATT and SNEGSKA (reference sequence). There are 15 residues in the CDR3.

The chain recombines TRBV7-2 with TRBJ2-6; the TCRdb call, TRBD1, lacks DNA for checking. The CDR3 sequence is 15 residues long. Germline values: CDR1 SGHTA, CDR2 FQGNSA. CDR3 residues: CASRKQGTGANVLTF.

The CDR3 sequence: CASSIGSLYNEQFF. The gene calls are TRBV19 and TRBJ2-1. The CDR3 covers 14 residues. CDR1 and CDR2 (germline): LNHDA, SQIVND (reference sequence).

This chain uses TRBV10-3 with TRBJ2-2. In germline, CDR1 is ENHRY, CDR2 SYGVKD. The CDR3 totals 13 residues. CDR3 residues: CAISGIRTGELFF.

V and J are TRBV7-2 and TRBJ2-6; the TRBD2 assignment by TCRdb is unverifiable without DNA. This CDR3 is built from 15 residues. Germline V gene lookup returns CDR1 SGHTA and CDR2 FQGNSA. The CDR3 spells CASTPWTSGINVLTF.

The chain combines TRBV6-1 with TRBJ1-2. CDR3 size: 14 residues. The germline gives CDR1 MNHNS, CDR2 SASEGT. The CDR3 is CASSQQRRDYGYTF.

The chain links TRBV20-1 to TRBJ2-3; there is no DNA to check the TCRdb D call of TRBD1. Germline lookup yields CDR1 DFQATT and CDR2 SNEGSKA (reference sequence). CDR3 length: 15 residues. CDR3 amino acids: CSACPRDRGGDTQYF.

The chain carries TRBV12-3 or TRBV12-4 and TRBJ2-5; the TCRdb call, TRBD1, lacks DNA for checking. The CDR3 loop spans 15 amino acids. CDR3 loop: CASSLAWDGQETQYF.

The CDR3 region is CASSWTGFSTEAFF. The genes are TRBV13 and TRBJ1-1; checking the TCRdb D call of TRBD1 is not possible without DNA. Germline V gene lookup returns CDR1 PRHDT and CDR2 FYEKMQ (reference sequence). The CDR3 has 14 residues.